This is a list of T cell receptor beta chains from one sample in a study of neurological immune-mediated disorders. One entry per CDR3 protein, called by TCRdb with MiXCR from the 5' RACE reads. Of some 71,000 distinct CDR3 sequences detected, 10% appear once; the ten largest clones hold more than 9%. Sequencing was performed on PBMCs. These receptors all stem from a man aged 30 to 39 in good health. Each CDR3 is given with its conserved first and last residue. The D gene is left open where the match is weak. Rows may omit the clone size; those that give it use once, few, many or a size class.

CDSPWPRGTEAFF,TGTGACTCTCCGTGGCCTAGGGGCACTGAAGCTTTCTTT,TRBV5-5,TRBJ1-1,many,.
CSARQGGQPQHF,TGCAGTGCTAGACAGGGGGGGCAGCCCCAGCATTTT,TRBV20-1,TRBJ1-5,many,TRBD1
CASSLGVSGRKFF,TGTGCCAGCAGCTTAGGTGTTAGCGGGAGGAAATTCTTC,TRBV7-6,TRBJ2-1,many,TRBD2
CASSLAGVREQYF,TGCGCCAGCAGCTTGGCGGGGGTGCGCGAGCAGTACTTC,TRBV5-1,TRBJ2-7,many,.
CAARAGGRDEQFF,TGCGCGGCGAGAGCGGGAGGCAGGGATGAGCAGTTCTTC,TRBV5-1,TRBJ2-1,once,TRBD2
CASSLAGSSTYNEQFF,TGTGCCAGCAGCTTAGCAGGTTCCAGCACCTACAATGAGCAGTTCTTC,TRBV7-8,TRBJ2-1,many,.
CASQRGSYEQYF,TGTGCCAGTCAACGAGGCTCCTACGAGCAGTACTTC,TRBV3-1,TRBJ2-7,.,.
CASSQTQETQYF,TGCGCCAGCAGTCAAACACAAGAGACCCAGTACTTC,TRBV5-1,TRBJ2-5,many,.
CAISGDRSQPQHF,TGTGCCATCAGTGGGGACAGGAGTCAGCCCCAGCATTTT,TRBV10-3,TRBJ1-5,many,TRBD1
CASRAPGTSGNEQYF,TGTGCCAGCAGGGCCCCAGGGACTAGCGGCAACGAGCAGTACTTC,TRBV2,TRBJ2-7,many,TRBD2
CSARLATSGEYEQYF,TGCAGTGCTAGACTAGCTACTAGCGGGGAATACGAGCAGTACTTC,TRBV20-1,TRBJ2-7,many,TRBD2
CASSLAGTTGGEQYF,TGCGCCAGCAGCTTGGCGGGGACTACAGGGGGTGAGCAGTACTTC,TRBV5-1,TRBJ2-7,many,.
CASSMDRGNQPQHF,TGTGCCAGCAGCATGGACAGGGGGAATCAGCCCCAGCATTTT,TRBV9,TRBJ1-5,many,TRBD1
CASRTWDNYQPQHF,TGTGCCAGCCGGACCTGGGACAACTATCAGCCCCAGCATTTT,TRBV28,TRBJ1-5,many,.
CASSAFGYTDTQYF,TGTGCCAGCAGCGCCTTCGGCTACACAGATACGCAGTATTTT,TRBV9,TRBJ2-3,many,.
CASRSNEKLFF,TGTGCCAGCAGGTCTAATGAAAAACTGTTTTTT,TRBV27,TRBJ1-4,many,.
CASSLSGGTYEQYF,TGTGCCAGCAGTTTATCGGGTGGTACCTACGAGCAGTACTTC,TRBV12-3/TRBV12-4,TRBJ2-7,many,.
CSARVPLGGAYEQYF,TGCAGTGCTAGAGTTCCCTTGGGGGGGGCCTACGAGCAGTACTTC,TRBV20-1,TRBJ2-7,many,TRBD2
CASSPDRPGEQYF,TGTGCCAGCAGCCCGGACAGGCCTGGCGAGCAGTACTTC,TRBV7-9,TRBJ2-7,many,TRBD1
CASSKLGGDSTDTQYF,TGTGCCAGCAGTAAACTGGGGGGGGATAGCACAGATACGCAGTATTTT,TRBV28,TRBJ2-3,many,TRBD2
CASSTTLARSPYNEQFF,TGTGCCAGCAGCACTACCCTGGCTCGAAGCCCCTACAATGAGCAGTTCTTC,TRBV5-6,TRBJ2-1,many,.
CASSRGGQNTGELFF,TGCGCCAGCTCACGGGGGGGACAGAACACCGGGGAGCTGTTTTTT,TRBV5-1,TRBJ2-2,many,TRBD2
CASSHAPPGLAASYEQYF,TGTGCCAGCAGCCATGCGCCCCCGGGACTAGCGGCTTCCTACGAGCAGTACTTC,TRBV4-2,TRBJ2-7,.,TRBD2
CASSLELAEETQYF,TGTGCCAGCAGCTTAGAACTAGCGGAAGAGACCCAGTACTTC,TRBV7-6,TRBJ2-5,.,TRBD2
CASSQDEDSGSSGANVLTF,TGTGCCAGCAGCCAAGATGAGGATAGCGGGAGCTCTGGGGCCAACGTCCTGACTTTC,TRBV3-1,TRBJ2-6,many,TRBD2
CSARPSLAEVGKTQYF,TGCAGTGCTAGACCCTCCCTAGCGGAGGTGGGAAAGACCCAGTACTTC,TRBV20-1,TRBJ2-5,many,TRBD2
CASSARTSGAGDTQYF,TGTGCCAGCAGCGCCAGGACTAGCGGTGCTGGAGATACGCAGTATTTT,TRBV7-3,TRBJ2-3,many,TRBD2
CATGLAESTGELFF,TGTGCCACAGGACTAGCGGAAAGCACCGGGGAGCTGTTTTTT,TRBV10-3,TRBJ2-2,many,TRBD2
CASSQQAGHTDTQYF,TGTGCCAGCAGCCAGCAAGCGGGACACACAGATACGCAGTATTTT,TRBV3-1,TRBJ2-3,many,.
CASSFRDSFSYEQYF,TGTGCCAGCAGCTTCCGGGACTCCTTCTCCTACGAGCAGTACTTC,TRBV7-3,TRBJ2-7,many,.
CASSALGRGAFF,TGCGCCAGCAGCGCCCTCGGTAGGGGGGCTTTCTTT,TRBV5-1,TRBJ1-1,many,.
CASSQKTGPLHF,TGTGCCAGCAGTCAGAAAACAGGGCCCCTCCACTTT,TRBV6-2/TRBV6-3,TRBJ1-6,.,.
CASSPGQFTDTQYF,TGTGCCAGCAGCCCGGGACAGTTCACAGATACGCAGTATTTT,TRBV11-1,TRBJ2-3,many,TRBD1
CASSWGLAGGGSYNEQFF,TGCGCCAGCAGCTGGGGACTAGCGGGAGGTGGTTCCTACAATGAGCAGTTCTTC,TRBV5-1,TRBJ2-1,many,TRBD2
CATLGQGITYEQYF,TGTGCCACCCTGGGACAGGGGATTACCTACGAGCAGTACTTC,TRBV10-3,TRBJ2-7,many,TRBD1
CASGFGGSNQPQHF,TGTGCCAGCGGTTTTGGTGGGAGCAATCAGCCCCAGCATTTT,TRBV6-5,TRBJ1-5,many,.
CAISESLVSSAEAFF,TGTGCCATCAGTGAGTCTTTAGTCTCCAGCGCTGAAGCTTTCTTT,TRBV10-3,TRBJ1-1,many,.
CASSVGQGTDTQYF,TGCGCCAGCAGCGTGGGACAGGGCACAGATACGCAGTATTTT,TRBV5-1,TRBJ2-3,many,TRBD1
CASNPLTTYEQYF,TGTGCCAGCAACCCCCTAACTACCTACGAGCAGTACTTC,TRBV6-1,TRBJ2-7,many,.
CASSLSGDNTQYF,TGTGCCAGCAGTTTATCAGGGGATAATACGCAGTATTTT,TRBV27,TRBJ2-3,few,.
CASSQDSRDYQETQYF,TGCGCCAGCAGCCAAGATAGTCGGGACTACCAAGAGACCCAGTACTTC,TRBV4-1,TRBJ2-5,many,.
CASSYSSGSTDTQYF,TGTGCCAGCAGTTACTCTAGCGGTAGCACAGATACGCAGTATTTT,TRBV6-6,TRBJ2-3,many,.
CASSSTSGSRDF,TGTGCCAGCAGTTCCACTAGCGGGAGTAGAGACTTC,TRBV28,TRBJ2-7,many,TRBD2
CASSGNRAPQVETQYF,TGCGCCAGCAGCGGAAACCGGGCCCCTCAGGTAGAGACCCAGTACTTC,TRBV5-1,TRBJ2-5,many,.
CSVPAHNEQFF,TGCAGTGTCCCGGCCCACAATGAGCAGTTCTTC,TRBV20-1,TRBJ2-1,many,.
CASSAPGLGVEQFF,TGTGCCAGCAGCGCGCCGGGACTAGGGGTTGAGCAGTTCTTC,TRBV7-2,TRBJ2-1,many,TRBD2
CSARNHPDEKLFF,TGCAGTGCTAGAAACCACCCGGATGAAAAACTGTTTTTT,TRBV20-1,TRBJ1-4,many,.
CASSFGLAENNEQFF,TGTGCCAGCAGCTTCGGGCTAGCGGAGAACAATGAGCAGTTCTTC,TRBV11-2,TRBJ2-1,many,TRBD2
CASSLTGTAGNTIYF,TGCGCCAGCAGCTTGACAGGGACAGCTGGAAACACCATATATTTT,TRBV5-1,TRBJ1-3,many,TRBD1
CASSLGGGTDTQYF,TGTGCCAGCAGTTTAGGGGGAGGCACAGATACGCAGTATTTT,TRBV12-3/TRBV12-4,TRBJ2-3,many,.
CASSLVGVGETQYF,TGTGCCAGCAGCTTGGTAGGGGTTGGAGAGACCCAGTACTTC,TRBV5-4,TRBJ2-5,many,.
CASSSQSSGANVLTF,TGTGCCAGCAGTTCCCAGAGCTCTGGGGCCAACGTCCTGACTTTC,TRBV6-6,TRBJ2-6,many,.
CASSPSTGDGTGELFF,TGCGCCAGCAGCCCCTCGACAGGGGATGGGACCGGGGAGCTGTTTTTT,TRBV5-1,TRBJ2-2,.,TRBD1
CASSLLFAGGRTGELFF,TGTGCCAGCAGCTTATTATTCGCGGGAGGGAGGACCGGGGAGCTGTTTTTT,TRBV7-2,TRBJ2-2,many,TRBD2
CASSKVVAGGNTEAFF,.,TRBV21-1,TRBJ1-1,many,.
CASSQVNSPLHF,TGTGCCAGCAGCCAAGTTAATTCACCCCTCCACTTT,TRBV14,TRBJ1-6,many,.
CASSYSALPLFGNTIYF,TGTGCCAGCAGCTACTCGGCTCTCCCACTCTTCGGAAACACCATATATTTT,TRBV21-1,TRBJ1-3,many,.
CASSRESETQYF,TGTGCCAGCAGCCGAGAATCCGAGACCCAGTACTTC,TRBV3-1,TRBJ2-5,few,.